A single T cell receptor (beta chain) is shown here with its context. The target of this receptor is not known. The input lacks base qualities; no much larger clone sits a single base away. The germline V gene (reference sequence) specifies MNHEY as CDR1 and SMNVEV as CDR2. From cysteine to phenylalanine, the CDR3 is 15 amino acids long. Left in the record is the CDR3 DNA by itself, 45 bases read in frame from the first base. V gives up 5 bases and J gives up 0 bases, and the segment between their germline ends measures 13 bases. TCRbeta CDR3 regions were amplified from genomic DNA using the immunoSEQ Assay, a bias-controlled multiplex PCR. The published analysis was carried out like this. The number of nucleated cells in each sample was estimated from the amplification of reference gene primers within the assay. Sequence reads were collapsed and filtered to measure the absolute abundance of every unique TCRbeta CDR3 rearrangement. For each sample, productive Simpson clonality was calculated by taking the square root of Simpson's diversity index across productive rearrangements. TCRdb re-hosts the immuneACCESS table, in-frame sequences only. Its copies lack some clones; in the studies checked, an unresolved V gene accounts for under half of them, and the cause for the rest is not known. V and J calls and clone size follow that table, whereas D and trimming were derived from the DNA. The table for this sample lists about 210,000 clones; more than 85% of them were counted only once. 3% to 3.5% of the sample comes from the top ten.

The sample belongs to a study of blood T cell repertoires in COVID-19 (dated by TCRdb to 2020 to 2022). For context, the study as a whole: The collaborator samples originated in the United States, Italy and Spain and spanned the acute and convalescent phases of COVID-19. The prospective study material was composed of cDNA or gDNA derived from T cells, B-cell-depleted T cells, or PBMCs. Deeply sampled blood TCRbeta repertoires from subjects exposed to, actively infected with, or recovered from COVID-19 were included in the dataset. The repertoires were released in a freely available public database meant as a resource for research on the immune response to SARS-CoV-2. The samples were drawn from two sources: the first 160 participants of the ongoing ImmuneRACE study, and approximately 1,300 subjects contributed by 6 global collaborators. The sample metadata nearly always contained a de-identified subject ID, COVID-19 status, age in years and sex. Where HLA class I and class II types were available, the types were taken from metadata supplied by the sample provider, not from assay-based typing. Results the study describes overall, beyond this receptor: How much clinical and demographic metadata was included differed by source and by participant, and the metadata was provided uncurated.

The collaborating institutions used their own protocols to collect whole blood in K2EDTA tubes. For TCRbeta analysis, collaborator samples were shipped as frozen whole blood, as isolated PBMCs, or as DNA extracted from either sample type. The rearranged chain carries TRBV27 and TRBJ2-5, with the D gene call left open. The sequenced sample was peripheral blood. The receptor was derived from a man aged 55-75 years with acute or convalescent COVID-19. The CDR3 is CASSPRGRYQETQYF. The nucleotide sequence reads TGTGCCAGCAGTCCCCGAGGTCGCTACCAAGAGACCCAGTACTTC.